These T cell receptor beta chains were read from a single sample in a study of T-cell reconstitution after alpha-beta-depleted transplantation in children. MiXCR, applied by TCRdb to the PCR reads, yields one record per CDR3 protein. The table records around 800,000 distinct CDR3 sequences, under 20% of them present only once. The sample was PBMCs, mostly from graft donor cells, taken 360 days after TCRalphabeta/CD19-depleted stem cell transplant. The receptors shown here come from a male patient younger than 18 who had a stem cell transplant for acute lymphoblastic leukemia, so the T cells may come from the graft donor. The CDR3 runs from the conserved cysteine through the conserved F or W.

V: TRBV5-1; J: TRBJ2-1; CDR3: CASRTTAGTNNEQFF
V: TRBV4-2; J: TRBJ2-6; CDR3: CASSLPGASVVSGANVLTF
V: TRBV10-3; J: TRBJ2-7; CDR3: CAISDTGPSYEQYF
V: TRBV20-1; J: TRBJ2-5; CDR3: CSVTSGSIHYF
V: TRBV4-1; J: TRBJ2-7; CDR3: CASSQGLAGEGEQYF
V: TRBV30; J: TRBJ2-3; CDR3: CAWSVGTSGRGDTQYF
V: TRBV12-3/TRBV12-4; J: TRBJ2-7; CDR3: CASSLPEYEQYF
V: TRBV7-9; J: TRBJ2-7; CDR3: CASSLVIGTYEQYF
V: TRBV6-1; J: TRBJ1-5; CDR3: CASKGAVGGRSNQPQHF
V: TRBV9; J: TRBJ2-7; CDR3: CASSVATGGEQYF
V: TRBV5-5; J: TRBJ1-1; CDR3: CASMGANTEAFF
V: TRBV4-2; J: TRBJ2-5; CDR3: CASSQEVRPIGTQYF
V: TRBV12-3/TRBV12-4; J: TRBJ2-3; CDR3: CASSPRRVRTDTQYF
V: TRBV7-9; J: TRBJ1-3; CDR3: CASSPRVGNTIYF
V: TRBV3-1; J: TRBJ2-3; CDR3: CASSPFRERASTDTQYF
V: TRBV12-3/TRBV12-4; J: TRBJ2-5; CDR3: CASSLEGRRQETQYF
V: TRBV5-4; J: TRBJ2-1; CDR3: CASSRTSGRLEQFF